This TCR beta chain was captured in a study of cytomegalovirus exposure and HLA in healthy donors. Remarks on this clone: Its antigen is not identified.

The donors were part of the approximately 120-subject validation cohort, which stood apart from the 666-subject first cohort. The data were produced by immunoSEQ multiplex PCR, yet TCRdb's version contains in-frame clones alone and is incomplete. The table has fewer than 400,000 clones, 86% seen once. Trimming took off 10 bases at V and 7 bases at J, with 14 bases between the two ends. CDR1 and CDR2 from the germline V gene are SGHVS and FNYEAQ. The CDR3 has 11 amino acids. Findings and caveats of the study: The study designated 150 or so TCR beta chains cytomegalovirus-associated.

This TCR was recovered from a woman between 18 and 29 years old in good health and CMV-seronegative. V is TRBV7-6 and J is TRBJ2-7; D unclear. Sequencing was carried out using PBMCs. The DNA of the CDR3 is TGTGCCACCTCGAGTTTCGGGGAGCAGTACTTC. Its translation is CATSSFGEQYF.